The 11 T cell receptor beta chains presented below share a single source sample, sequenced in a study of blood T cell repertoires in COVID-19. The repertoire was sequenced with immunoSEQ multiplex PCR; TCRdb's copy has only in-frame clones and lacks some. The data hold around 56,000 clones, with 81% observed a single time. Source material: peripheral blood. The origin of the receptors is a woman older than 75 with active or convalescent COVID-19.

The J gene is TRBJ1-1, the V gene TRBV3-1 (or the pseudogene TRBV3-2); D may be TRBD1 (6 bases). The CDR3 runs to 13 residues. V was cut by 3 bases and J by 1 base, with 6 bases left in between. CDR1 and CDR2 from the germline V gene are LGHDT and YNNKEL (reference sequence). DNA for the CDR3: TGTGCCAGCAGCCAGGGGGCGAACACTGAAGCTTTCTTT. This gives the protein CASSQGANTEAFF.

This chain uses TRBV27 with TRBJ2-1, with TRBD2 matching over 8 bases. CDR1 and CDR2 (germline): MNHEY, SMNVEV (reference sequence). The CDR3 is 16 amino acids. Losses at the gene ends were 3 bases for V and 4 bases for J; bases not matched to a gene: 8. The CDR3 nucleotides read TGTGCCAGCAGTTTGTTCCCGGCGGGGGGATACAATGAGCAGTTCTTC. Protein product: CASSLFPAGGYNEQFF.

J is TRBJ1-2 and V is TRBV28, with D possibly TRBD1 on 6 matching bases. The CDR3 loop spans 14 amino acids. The ends were cut back, 5 bases at V and 2 bases at J, with 12 bases in the middle. Germline V lookup: CDR1 MDHEN, CDR2 SYDVKM. This CDR3 reads CASSPSTGNYGYTF. The CDR3 region has the DNA TGTGCCAGCAGTCCCTCTACAGGGAACTATGGCTACACCTTC.

This rearrangement joins TRBV7-9 to TRBJ1-1; D is uncertain. The CDR3 runs 15 residues. Per germline, CDR1 SEHNR and CDR2 FQNEAQ (reference sequence). Trimming removed 2 bases from V and 0 bases from J, with 10 bases in between. The CDR3 loop is CASSLTGYMNTEAFF. In DNA, the CDR3 is TGTGCCAGCAGCTTAACCGGGTACATGAACACTGAAGCTTTCTTT.

This chain uses TRBV6-5 with TRBJ2-7; TRBD1 agrees at 7 bases. The CDR3 has 13 residues. In germline, CDR1 is MNHEY, CDR2 SVGAGI. V shed 7 bases, J shed 1 base, and the junction held 4 bases outside the gene matches. CDR3 in amino acids: CASMGQLSYEQYF. CDR3 nucleotides: TGTGCCAGCATGGGACAGCTTTCCTACGAGCAGTACTTC.

A single count supports this clone. This chain connects TRBV5-6 to TRBJ1-1, with a possible D match to TRBD1 (5 bases). This CDR3 comprises 14 residues. V lost 4 bases, J lost 6 bases, and 16 bases lay in between. Looked up from germline, CDR1 is SGHDT and CDR2 is YYEEEE. CDR3 DNA: TGTGCCAGCAGCCCGTCCGGGACTAGGGCTGAAGCTTTCTTT. Its translation is CASSPSGTRAEAFF.

The CDR3 spells CASSYLDREGGNQPQHF. The CDR3 nucleotides read TGTGCCAGCAGCTACCTGGACAGGGAGGGGGGCAATCAGCCCCAGCATTTT. This chain joins TRBV5-6 and TRBJ1-5, with TRBD1 matching over 8 bases. Germline lookup yields CDR1 SGHDT and CDR2 YYEEEE. Unmatched junction bases numbered 10, after V lost 3 bases and J lost 2 bases. This CDR3 has 17 amino acids.

This chain joins TRBV6-5 and TRBJ2-7, with 9 bases identical to TRBD1. Trimming took 6 bases from V and 6 from J; bases not matched to a gene: 9. The CDR3 spans 14 residues. Germline values: CDR1 MNHEY, CDR2 SVGAGI. The DNA for the CDR3 is TGTGCCAGCAGCAAGTGGGACAGGGTTGGCGAGCAGTACTTC. It translates to CASSKWDRVGEQYF.

As DNA, the CDR3 is TGTGCCAGCAGCTTGTATACAACTAATGAAAAACTGTTTTTT. This translates into CASSLYTTNEKLFF. The chain couples TRBV5-6 to TRBJ1-4; D gene ambiguous. Germline assignment: CDR1 SGHDT and CDR2 YYEEEE. This CDR3 contains 14 residues. Trimming shortened V by 1 base and J by 0 bases, and 4 bases separated the two germline ends.

The chain joins TRBV3-1 (or the pseudogene TRBV3-2) to TRBJ1-3; 7 bases fit TRBD1. From germline, CDR1 is LGHDT and CDR2 YNNKEL (reference sequence). This CDR3 is built from 15 residues. V was pared by 11 bases and J by 0 bases, with 10 bases of the junction left unmatched. As DNA, the CDR3 is TGTGCCGCTGCTGGGACAGCGAACTCTGGAAACACCATATATTTT. Translation gives CAAAGTANSGNTIYF.

The chain is built from TRBV3-1 (or the pseudogene TRBV3-2) and TRBJ2-3, with 10 nucleotides matching TRBD2. The CDR3 has 16 amino acids. The V and J ends lost 4 bases and 3 bases, in that order; junction bases with no gene match: 7. The germline V gene has CDR1 LGHDT and CDR2 YNNKEL (reference sequence). The CDR3 loop reads CASSPLAGAGTDTQYF. CDR3 nucleotides: TGTGCCAGCAGCCCCCTAGCGGGGGCTGGGACAGATACGCAGTATTTT.